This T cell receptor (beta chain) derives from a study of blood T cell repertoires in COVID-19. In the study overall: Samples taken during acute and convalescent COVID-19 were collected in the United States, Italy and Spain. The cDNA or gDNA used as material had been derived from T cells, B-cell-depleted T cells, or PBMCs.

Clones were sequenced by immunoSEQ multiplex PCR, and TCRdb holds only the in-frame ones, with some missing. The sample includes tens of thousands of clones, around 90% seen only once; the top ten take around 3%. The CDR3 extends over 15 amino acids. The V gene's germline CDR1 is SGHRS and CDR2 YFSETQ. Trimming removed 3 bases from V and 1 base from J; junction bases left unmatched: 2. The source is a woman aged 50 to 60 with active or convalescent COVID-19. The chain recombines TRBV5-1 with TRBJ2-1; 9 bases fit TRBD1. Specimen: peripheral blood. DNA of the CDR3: TGCGCCAGCAGCTCGGGACAGGGTTCCTACAATGAGCAGTTCTTC. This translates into CASSSGQGSYNEQFF.